Detailed here is one TCR beta chain. Assay: immunoSEQ multiplex PCR; the TCRdb copy retains only in-frame clones and omits some. The data contain 95,000 to 150,000 clones, under 90% of them singletons. The record originates from a study of blood T cell repertoires in COVID-19. The ends lost 3 bases at V and 3 bases at J; junction bases unmatched: 14. Germline V gene lookup returns CDR1 ENHRY and CDR2 SYGVKD. The CDR3 is made up of 18 amino acids. The chain joins TRBV10-3 to TRBJ1-5; 7 nucleotides agree with TRBD1. The sequence was obtained from a woman between 65 and 79 years old with acute or convalescent COVID-19. Sample: peripheral blood. This CDR3 is CAISDKMQVGQLNQPQHF. Here the CDR3 DNA reads TGTGCCATCAGTGATAAGATGCAGGTGGGACAGCTCAATCAGCCCCAGCATTTT.